These 5 T cell receptor beta chains came from one sample sequenced in a study of cytomegalovirus exposure and HLA in healthy donors (dated by TCRdb to between 2016 and 2019). The library was produced with the immunoSEQ multiplex PCR assay. For the multiplex PCR, a mixture combining 60 forward primers for TCR Vbeta segments and 13 reverse primers for TCR Jbeta segments was used. TCRdb mirrors the immuneACCESS table, restricted to in-frame sequences. Some clones are absent from its copies; in checked studies, under half trace to an unresolved V gene, and the reason for the others is unknown. The sample table records more than 90,000 clones; about two thirds of these occur just once. More than 5% of the sample is held by the ten biggest clonotypes. The sample taken for sequencing was PBMCs. All receptors come from a boy aged 5 to 17 in good health and CMV-seropositive.

This clone was observed once. CDR3 region: CSNRSAGGVGTEAFF. CDR3 in DNA: TGCAGCAACAGGTCCGCGGGGGGCGTGGGCACTGAAGCTTTCTTT. The chain recombines TRBV29-1 with TRBJ1-1; possible D gene TRBD1, 6 bases. The CDR3 contains 15 residues. Trimming removed 8 bases at V and 4 bases at J, with 23 bases between. CDR1 is SQVTM and CDR2 is ANQGSEA in the germline V gene.

This clone was seen more than once but under ten times. This chain uses TRBV25-1 with TRBJ1-4; D perhaps matches TRBD1 (5 bases). This CDR3 spans 15 amino acids. Germline CDR1 and CDR2: MGHDK and SYGVNS. The V gene lost 0 bases and the J gene lost 3 bases, with 8 bases spanning the gap. In DNA, the CDR3 is TGTGCCAGCAGTGAATATACGGGGGCTAATGAAAAACTGTTTTTT. Residues: CASSEYTGANEKLFF.

This clone was observed a few times. The chain has TRBV19 and TRBJ1-3; no definite D call. Trimming removed 3 bases from V and 0 bases from J, with 6 bases in between. The CDR3 loop spans 14 amino acids. The germline V gene has CDR1 LNHDA and CDR2 SQIVND (reference sequence). CDR3 sequence (DNA): TGTGCCAGTAGTATTACCAGCTCTGGAAACACCATATATTTT. This sequence encodes CASSITSSGNTIYF.

In this sample, this clone turned up once. This chain uses TRBV29-1 with TRBJ2-3; no reliable D call. Per germline, CDR1 SQVTM and CDR2 ANQGSEA. The CDR3 contains 13 residues. Trimming stripped 2 bases from V and 4 bases from J, with 10 bases between. The chain's CDR3 is CSVEIPTADTQYF. As DNA, the CDR3 is TGCAGCGTTGAAATTCCCACAGCAGATACGCAGTATTTT.

This chain connects TRBV7-9 to TRBJ1-2; D is uncertain. The ends were cut back, 1 base at V and 2 bases at J, with 11 bases in the middle. The CDR3 totals 15 residues. Germline V gene sequence: CDR1 SEHNR, CDR2 FQNEAQ (reference sequence). CDR3 DNA: TGTGCCAGCAGCTTAGGGGTAGCCGTAAACTATGGCTACACCTTC. Amino acid sequence: CASSLGVAVNYGYTF.